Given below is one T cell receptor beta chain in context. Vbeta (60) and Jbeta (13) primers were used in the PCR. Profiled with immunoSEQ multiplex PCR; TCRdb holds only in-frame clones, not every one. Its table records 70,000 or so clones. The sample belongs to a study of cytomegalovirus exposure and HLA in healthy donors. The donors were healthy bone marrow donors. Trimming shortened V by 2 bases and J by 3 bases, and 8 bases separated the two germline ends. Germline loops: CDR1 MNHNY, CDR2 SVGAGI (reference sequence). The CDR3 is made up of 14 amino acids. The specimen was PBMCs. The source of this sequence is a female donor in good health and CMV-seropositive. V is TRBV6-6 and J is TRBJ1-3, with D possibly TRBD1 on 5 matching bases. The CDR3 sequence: CASSYGTDGNTIYF. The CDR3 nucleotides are TGTGCCAGCAGTTACGGGACTGATGGAAACACCATATATTTT.